This T cell receptor (beta chain) is drawn from a study of cytomegalovirus exposure and HLA in healthy donors. This CDR3 region has 16 residues. Between the trimmed V and J ends, which lost 6 bases and 1 base, there was a span of 18 bases. Looked up from germline, CDR1 is MDHEN and CDR2 is SYDVKM. PCR employed 60 Vbeta and 13 Jbeta primers. Data came from immunoSEQ multiplex PCR; TCRdb stores just in-frame clones and leaves some out. This table has 150,000 to 200,000 clones, around three quarters appearing once. These donors, healthy bone marrow donors, were studied. This TCR was sampled from a male donor in good health and CMV-seronegative. The specimen sequenced was PBMCs. V and J are TRBV28 and TRBJ1-2; D possibly corresponds to TRBD1 (5 bases). The DNA for the CDR3 is TGTGCCAGCAGGCCCCCAGGGTTACTCTTTAACTATGGCTACACCTTC. Protein sequence: CASRPPGLLFNYGYTF.